This T cell receptor (beta chain) was documented in a study of blood T cells in healthy people across ages. CDR3 size: 16 residues. Germline V gene lookup returns CDR1 MGHRA and CDR2 YSYEKL. A J-beta primer mix and a sample-barcoded 5' primer were used in a second PCR of roughly 6 to 12 cycles. TCRdb used MiXCR to reprocess the 5' RACE reads, holding one entry per CDR3 protein. The data show around 1.5 million distinct CDR3 sequences, approximately 60% seen once. Each donor gave ten milliliters of peripheral blood. The sample taken for sequencing was blood. The receptor comes from a man between 18 and 35 years old in good health. This chain links TRBV4-1 with TRBJ2-4; 9 bases line up with TRBD1. Near its end, the DNA agrees better with TRBJ2-5, so the J call may be wrong. The CDR3 reads CASSHGTGRLQETQYF. The CDR3 nucleotides are TGCGCCAGCAGCCACGGGACAGGGAGACTTCAAGAGACCCAGTACTTC.